This TCR beta chain came from a study of shared clonotypes between healthy human individuals. Findings of the study overall: Larger estimated richness was generally seen in naive subsets than in memory subsets.

This clone appeared a single time. The antigen is unknown. Naive CD8 populations comprised CD45RO-negative cells positively selected for CCR7, excluding terminally differentiated effector memory CD45RA+ cells. Genomic DNA of each subset was evenly split across several immunoSEQ plates. The assay was immunoSEQ multiplex PCR, and TCRdb's table has in-frame clones only and misses some. The sample holds more than 600,000 clones, roughly 94% seen once. The V and J ends lost 5 bases and 4 bases respectively, with 17 bases between them. Germline CDR1 and CDR2: SEHNR and FQNEAQ (reference sequence). This CDR3 comprises 16 residues.

The source is a man in his thirties or forties in good health. Material: naive CD8+ T cells sorted from blood. V usage is TRBV7-9 and J usage is TRBJ1-4, with no clear D. In DNA, the CDR3 is TGTGCCAGCAGCCCCCCGCCGCAGCAACTTAATGAAAAACTGTTTTTT. Amino acids: CASSPPPQQLNEKLFF.